This paragraph reports one TCR beta chain. This CDR3 contains 15 residues. From germline, CDR1 is MNHEY and CDR2 SMNVEV (reference sequence). The ends were cut back, 5 bases at V and 7 bases at J, with 15 bases in the middle. The sample comes from a study of control samples from healthy donors and cancer patients. Sequencing was performed with immunoSEQ multiplex PCR; in TCRdb, only in-frame clones are kept and a portion is missing. The sample carries roughly 120,000 clones, about 88% recorded once. J is TRBJ1-6 and V is TRBV27; TRBD1 might be the D (5 bases). Sequencing was performed on blood. The sequence came from a woman aged 70-85 years in good health. The CDR3, as DNA: TGTGCCAGCAGTGGTCAGGGCCTAACGAATTCACCCCTCCACTTT. Protein: CASSGQGLTNSPLHF.